These T cell receptor beta chains were read from a single sample in a study of early T cells in non-severe SARS-CoV-2 infection. TCRdb passed the 5' RACE reads through MiXCR, listing each CDR3 protein once. The repertoire holds around 82,000 distinct CDR3 sequences, with approximately 12% as singletons. The sample comprised whole blood. These receptors all come from an adult who was a healthcare worker with PCR-confirmed SARS-CoV-2 infection or an uninfected control (not recorded which). CDR3s include the opening cysteine and the closing phenylalanine or tryptophan. Fields, in order: J gene, D gene, clone size, V gene, CDR3 DNA, CDR3 protein. D genes are given only for firm matches. Expanded clones are given a class, and other clones once, few, many or no size at all.

>TRBJ2-1|-|many|TRBV20-1
TGCAGTGCTAGTGAAGTACTCTATGAGCAGTTCTTC
CSASEVLYEQFF
>TRBJ2-1|-|-|TRBV10-2
TGCGCCAGCAGCCGGATAGGAGGATCCTACAATGAGCAGTTCTTC
CASSRIGGSYNEQFF
>TRBJ2-5|TRBD2|few|TRBV12-3/TRBV12-4
TGTGCCAGCCTCGAGCAATGGGCGGGAGGTGGAGAGACCCAGTACTTC
CASLEQWAGGGETQYF
>TRBJ2-6|TRBD1|few|TRBV20-1
TGCAGTGCTAGAGTAACAGGGGGACATGGCCTGACTTTC
CSARVTGGHGLTF
>TRBJ2-1|-|-|TRBV18
TGTGCCAGCTCACCCCCCGGGGCGGAAGGGCACAATGAGCAGTTCTTC
CASSPPGAEGHNEQFF
>TRBJ1-2|TRBD1|-|TRBV28
TGTGCCAGCAGCCCAGTACAGGGGAGAGGTGGCTACACCTTC
CASSPVQGRGGYTF
>TRBJ2-7|-|few|TRBV28
TGTGCCAGCAGTTTCGGGGCAGGGGATGGGTACGAGCAGTACTTC
CASSFGAGDGYEQYF
>TRBJ1-1|-|few|TRBV28
TGTGCCAGCAGTTCCGGGGGGCTCGGGACTGAAGCTTTCTTT
CASSSGGLGTEAFF
>TRBJ2-2|-|-|TRBV28
TGTGCCAGCAGTTCAGATTACACCGGGGAGCTGTTTTTT
CASSSDYTGELFF
>TRBJ1-2|TRBD1|few|TRBV6-5
TGTGCCAGCAGGACAGGGAACTATGGCTACACCTTC
CASRTGNYGYTF
>TRBJ2-1|TRBD2|few|TRBV9
TGTGCCAGCAGCGTAGTCACTAGCGGGGCTTACAATGAGCAGTTCTTC
CASSVVTSGAYNEQFF
>TRBJ2-2|TRBD2|few|TRBV6-5
TGTGCCAGCCGTTCGATGGCGGGAGAGGTGGAGCTGTTTTTT
CASRSMAGEVELFF
>TRBJ2-7|-|-|TRBV7-2
TGTGCCAGCAGCTTAGGGCATATGAGGGAGCAGTACTTC
CASSLGHMREQYF
>TRBJ2-7|TRBD2|many|TRBV7-2
TGTGCCAGCAGCTTCGGACTAGGTTACGAGCAGTACTTC
CASSFGLGYEQYF
>TRBJ2-1|-|many|TRBV7-2
TGTGCCAGCAGCTTGGGAGCGGCTTACAATGAGCAGTTCTTC
CASSLGAAYNEQFF
>TRBJ2-1|TRBD2|-|TRBV12-3/TRBV12-4
TGTGCCAGCAGGGCCCCGGGAGGCGAGCAGTTCTTC
CASRAPGGEQFF
>TRBJ2-5|-|-|TRBV15
TGTGCCACCAGCAGAGATCGAGGAGAGACCCAGTACTTC
CATSRDRGETQYF
>TRBJ1-5|-|few|TRBV12-3/TRBV12-4
TGTGCCAGCAGTTTGAGTGGGGGAGATCAGCCCCAGCATTTT
CASSLSGGDQPQHF
>TRBJ1-5|TRBD1|few|TRBV5-1
TGCGCCAGCAGCTTAGACAGGGACCGGTTCCGTCAGCCCCAGCATTTT
CASSLDRDRFRQPQHF
>TRBJ1-1|-|-|TRBV28
TGTGCCAGCGGGCCCGAGATGTACACTGAAGCTTTCTTT
CASGPEMYTEAFF
>TRBJ2-3|TRBD2|many|TRBV20-1
TGCAGTGCTAGACCACCGCGGGGTAGCGGGAATGCAGATACGCAGTATTTT
CSARPPRGSGNADTQYF
>TRBJ2-2|-|medium-sized|TRBV20-1
TGCAGTGTCTCCAGGGACCACACCGGGGAGCTGTTTTTT
CSVSRDHTGELFF
>TRBJ2-2|-|many|TRBV6-2/TRBV6-3
TGTGCCAGCACCAGACTAGGGTACACCGGGGAGCTGTTTTTT
CASTRLGYTGELFF
>TRBJ2-2|-|few|TRBV3-1
TGTGCCAGCAGCGGGCAGTATACCGGGGAGCTGTTTTTT
CASSGQYTGELFF